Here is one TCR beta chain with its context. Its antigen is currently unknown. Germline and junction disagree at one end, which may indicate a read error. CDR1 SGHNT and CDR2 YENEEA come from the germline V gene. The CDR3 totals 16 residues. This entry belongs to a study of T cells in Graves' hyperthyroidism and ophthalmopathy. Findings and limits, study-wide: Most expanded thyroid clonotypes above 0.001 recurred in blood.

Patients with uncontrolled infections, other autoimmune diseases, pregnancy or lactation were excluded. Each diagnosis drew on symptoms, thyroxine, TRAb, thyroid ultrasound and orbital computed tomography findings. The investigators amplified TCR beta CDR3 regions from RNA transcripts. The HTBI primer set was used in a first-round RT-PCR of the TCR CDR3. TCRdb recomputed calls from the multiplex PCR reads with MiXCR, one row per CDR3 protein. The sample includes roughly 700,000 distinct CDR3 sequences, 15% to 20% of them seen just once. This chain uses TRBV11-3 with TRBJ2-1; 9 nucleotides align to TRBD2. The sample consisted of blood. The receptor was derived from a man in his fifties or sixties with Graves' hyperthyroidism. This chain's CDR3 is CASSLLAGGGNDEQFF. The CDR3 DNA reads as TGTGCTAGCAGTCTTTTGGCGGGAGGGGGGAACGATGAGCAGTTCTTC.